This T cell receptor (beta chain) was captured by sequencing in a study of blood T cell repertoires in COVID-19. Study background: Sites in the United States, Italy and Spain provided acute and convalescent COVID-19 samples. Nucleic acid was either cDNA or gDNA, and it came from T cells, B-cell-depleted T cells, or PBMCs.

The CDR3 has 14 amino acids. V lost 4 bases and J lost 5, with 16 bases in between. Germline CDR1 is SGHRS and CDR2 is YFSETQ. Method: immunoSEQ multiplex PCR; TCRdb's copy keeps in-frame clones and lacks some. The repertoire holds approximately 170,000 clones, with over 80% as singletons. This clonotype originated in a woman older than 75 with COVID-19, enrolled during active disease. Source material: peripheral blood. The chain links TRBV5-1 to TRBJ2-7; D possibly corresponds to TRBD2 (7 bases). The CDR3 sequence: CASSGSGEGNEQYF. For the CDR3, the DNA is TGCGCCAGCAGCGGTTCAGGGGAGGGGAACGAGCAGTACTTC.